This T cell receptor beta chain appears in the sequencing data of a study of T-cell memory formation after mild COVID-19. In this sample, this clonotype turned up many times. TCRdb reprocessed the 5' RACE reads with MiXCR, giving one entry per CDR3 protein. This sample carries approximately 250,000 distinct CDR3 sequences, over 15% of them seen once, and the ten largest clones take roughly a fifth. This sequence was found in a man between 18 and 35 years old who had mild COVID-19 (a few samples of this study predate the infection). Cell type and time point are not known. Specimen: PBMCs or a T cell subset sorted from them (not recorded which).

CDR3 amino acids: CASSLVGSSYEQYF. In DNA form, the CDR3 reads TGTGCCAGCAGCTTAGTCGGCAGCTCCTACGAGCAGTACTTC. The V call is TRBV7-2, the J call TRBJ2-7, with D hard to call. Germline V lookup: CDR1 SGHTA, CDR2 FQGNSA. Trimming stripped 1 base from V and 0 bases from J, with 7 bases between. The CDR3 totals 14 residues. Full variable domain (remainder filled in from reference TRBV7-2 and TRBJ2-7): GAGVSQSPSNKVTEKGKDVELRCDPISGHTALYWYRQSLGQGLEFLIYFQGNSAPDKSGLPSDRFSAERTGGSVSTLTIQRTQQEDSAVYLCASSLVGSSYEQYFGPGTRLTVT.